Below are 24 T cell receptor beta chains sequenced from a single sample in a study of tumor and adjacent non-tumor tissue in lung cancer. No cell sorting was done before RNA was extracted from the tissue. Three rounds of nested PCR, following a modified ARM-PCR protocol, produced the TCRbeta library. Using its own MiXCR run on the multiplex PCR reads, TCRdb lists one record per CDR3 protein. The sample consists of 91,000 or so distinct CDR3 sequences, just over 65% of them appearing once. The sequenced sample was lung tumor tissue. The source is a man aged 60 to 69 with non-small cell lung cancer.

This clonotype was found many times. This chain uses TRBV6-6 with TRBJ1-4, with D perhaps matching TRBD1 (5 bases). Germline V gene data show CDR1 as MNHNY and CDR2 as SVGAGI (reference sequence). V shed 6 bases and J shed 7 bases, with 9 bases lying between them. This CDR3 comprises 12 residues. As DNA, the CDR3 is TGTGCCAGCAGCACAGGTCCTGAAAAACTGTTTTTT. Protein: CASSTGPEKLFF.

This clonotype was observed many times. The rearrangement links TRBV5-4 to TRBJ2-2; 8 nucleotides line up with TRBD1. V dropped 4 bases and J dropped 2; count of bases not matched to a gene: 7. The length of the CDR3 is 16 residues. From germline, CDR1 is SGHNT and CDR2 YYREEE (reference sequence). The chain's CDR3 is CASSRAGGSNTGELFF. The DNA for the CDR3 is TGTGCCAGCAGCAGGGCAGGGGGCTCTAACACCGGGGAGCTGTTTTTT.

A remark on this clonotype: A read error may be the cause here, since a much bigger clone is one base away. The CDR3 protein is CVGSYAGRTDTQYF. The CDR3 bases are TGTGTCGGCAGTTACGCGGGGCGCACAGATACGCAGTATTTT. The chain carries TRBV6-5 and TRBJ2-3; maybe TRBD2 (6 bases). Germline-derived CDR1 and CDR2 are MNHEY and SVGAGI. This CDR3 has 14 residues.

This clonotype is a singleton in its sample. The junction shows a germline mismatch at one end, possibly a read error. This chain joins TRBV6-1 and TRBJ2-5; D not certain. CDR1 and CDR2 from the germline V gene are MNHNS and SASEGT. The CDR3 is made up of 13 amino acids. DNA of the CDR3: TGTGTCAGCAGTGAAGATTGGGGAGAGACCCAGTACTTC. It translates to CVSSEDWGETQYF.

As concerns this clonotype: It is likely a read error, because the conserved phenylalanine at the end of the CDR3 is missing. J is TRBJ2-4 and V is TRBV7-9; 8 nucleotides agree with TRBD1. Germline V gene sequence: CDR1 SEHNR, CDR2 FQNEAQ (reference sequence). The CDR3 contains 20 residues. The DNA for the CDR3 is TGTGCCAGTAGCTCCTGGGGGACAGGAGCCGGGCCCTTAGCCAAAAACATTCAGTACTTA. Encoded protein: CASSSWGTGAGPLAKNIQYL.

Regarding this clonotype: Germline and junction disagree at one end, which may indicate a read error. This chain uses TRBV10-3 with TRBJ2-2, with D possibly TRBD2 on 5 matching bases. The CDR3 spans 16 residues. Germline values: CDR1 ENHRY, CDR2 SYGVKD. In DNA, the CDR3 is TGTGCCATCAGTCGCGTGACATGCCTGAACACCGGGGAGCTGTTATTT. This encodes CAISRVTCLNTGELLF.

With regard to this clonotype: It is likely a read error, because the conserved phenylalanine at the end of the CDR3 is missing. The chain carries TRBV28 and TRBJ2-1, with 11 bases matching TRBD2. The CDR3 loop spans 16 amino acids. Germline trimming cut 6 bases from V and 7 bases from J; bases unmatched to any gene: 11. Germline CDR1 reads MDHEN; CDR2 reads SYDVKM. The CDR3 sequence: CASSDPGLAEVNEQFL. CDR3 DNA: TGTGCCAGCAGCGACCCGGGACTAGCGGAAGTAAATGAGCAGTTCTTG.

As concerns this clonotype: One junction end does not reproduce the germline sequence, and a read error may be involved. The gene calls are TRBV12-3 or TRBV12-4 and TRBJ2-7; either TRBD1 or TRBD2 may supply D (6 bases each). This CDR3 comprises 12 residues. CDR3 nucleotides: TGTACCAGCAGCTCACCGGGGGCCAGGCAGTACTTC. As protein: CTSSSPGARQYF.

This clonotype has just one count. The rearrangement uses TRBV11-2 and TRBJ2-1; the match to TRBD2 covers 7 bases. The ends lost 5 bases at V and 7 bases at J; junction bases unmatched: 11. CDR1 SGHAT and CDR2 FQNNGV come from the germline V gene. This CDR3 has 15 residues. This CDR3 reads CASSRGGVIPNEQFF. DNA of the CDR3: TGTGCCAGCAGCAGGGGAGGGGTCATCCCAAATGAGCAGTTCTTC.

Turning to this clonotype: One end of the junction is discordant with germline, which a read error may explain. CDR3 sequence: CTSCRSRGNQPQHF. The CDR3, as DNA: TGTACCAGCTGTAGGTCTAGGGGGAATCAGCCCCAGCATTTC. The rearrangement joins TRBV2 to TRBJ1-5, with TRBD1 as a possible D gene (6 bases). Germline lookup yields CDR1 SNHLY and CDR2 FYNNEI. The CDR3 sequence is 14 residues long.

This chain uses TRBV20-1 with TRBJ2-1, with D unresolved. The CDR3 spans 17 residues. The V and J ends lost 6 bases and 0 bases respectively, with 21 bases between them. CDR1 and CDR2 (germline): DFQATT, SNEGSKA (reference sequence). The CDR3 sequence is CSATDPRFTSSYNEQFF. The CDR3 DNA reads as TGCAGTGCCACCGACCCGCGATTCACGAGCTCCTACAATGAGCAGTTCTTC.

On this clonotype: This may arise from a read error, as a much more abundant clone is one base away. The V and J genes are TRBV7-2 and TRBJ2-2; tentatively, D is TRBD1 or TRBD2 (5 bases each). Germline CDR1 reads SGHTA; CDR2 reads FQGNSA. The CDR3 runs 12 residues. V lost 6 bases, J lost 6 bases, and 8 bases lay in between. The CDR3 loop reads CASRGPSGELFF. CDR3 DNA: TGTGCCAGCAGGGGACCTTCCGGGGAGCTGTTTTTT.

This clonotype has ten or more counts. The J gene is TRBJ1-6, the V gene TRBV28; no clear D gene. Germline V CDR1 and CDR2: MDHEN, SYDVKM. The CDR3 loop spans 14 amino acids. V shed 4 bases and J shed 6 bases, with 10 bases lying between them. The CDR3 DNA follows: TGTGCCAGCAGTTCTGGGGATTTTAATTCACCCCTCCACTTT. Translated, it gives CASSSGDFNSPLHF.

V gene TRBV11-1 combines with J gene TRBJ2-7, with no clear D. Germline lookup yields CDR1 SGHAT and CDR2 FQDESV (reference sequence). V was pared by 9 bases and J by 8 bases, with 17 bases between. The CDR3 sequence is 12 residues long. This chain's CDR3 is CARANNWYKQYF. CDR3 nucleotides: TGTGCCAGAGCCAACAACTGGTATAAGCAGTACTTC.

Of note for this clonotype: A much more abundant neighbour one base away suggests this may be a read error. This chain connects TRBV11-2 to TRBJ2-3, with D perhaps matching TRBD1 (5 bases). V shed 1 base and J shed 3 bases, with 26 bases lying between them. CDR3 length equals 20 residues. The germline CDR1 and CDR2 sequences are SGHAT and FQNNGV. This CDR3 reads CASSLGGSTTRDFRTDTQYF. The DNA of the CDR3 is TGTGCCAGCAGCTTAGGTGGATCTACCACCAGGGATTTTAGGACAGATACGCAGTATTTT.

The sample holds a few counts of this clonotype. V is TRBV19 and J is TRBJ2-3; TRBD1 might be the D (5 bases). CDR1 is LNHDA, CDR2 SQIVND, per germline (reference sequence). V shed 0 bases and J shed 4 bases, with 11 bases lying between them. The CDR3 has 15 residues. CDR3 sequence: CASSIDDQGSDTQYF. The CDR3 bases are TGTGCCAGTAGTATAGATGACCAGGGTTCAGATACGCAGTATTTT.

The CDR3 bases are TGTGCCAACACCCGACTAGCGGGGGGCCAAACGCAGTACGAGCAGTACTTC. Translation gives CANTRLAGGQTQYEQYF. V usage is TRBV6-5 and J usage is TRBJ2-7; TRBD2 agrees at 13 bases. Germline V gene sequence: CDR1 MNHEY, CDR2 SVGAGI. J gave up 4 bases and V 10 bases, and 16 bases lay outside the gene matches. CDR3 size: 17 residues.

On this clonotype itself: A much bigger clone sits one base away, suggesting this may be a read error. The rearrangement uses TRBV12-3 or TRBV12-4 and TRBJ2-6, with D possibly being TRBD1 (5 bases). The CDR3 covers 13 residues. CDR3 residues: CVSSSTQTDVLTF. The CDR3 DNA is TGTGTCAGCAGTTCTACACAGACAGACGTCCTGACTTTC.

Regarding this clonotype: This may be a read error, as it is one base from a much larger clone. V usage is TRBV6-6 and J usage is TRBJ2-1, with a weak D call TRBD1 (6 bases). CDR1 and CDR2 (germline): MNHNY, SVGAGI (reference sequence). The CDR3 runs 15 residues. CDR3 DNA: TGTGCCGGCAGCCCAGGGGCGGGCGGAAACAATGAGCAGTTCTTC. It translates to CAGSPGAGGNNEQFF.

As concerns this clonotype: A much larger clone lies a single base off, so this may be a read error. The chain has TRBV5-6 and TRBJ1-1, with a weak D call TRBD1 (5 bases). From germline, CDR1 is SGHDT and CDR2 YYEEEE. Trimming cost V 1 base and J 1 base, with 17 bases left between them. This CDR3 spans 17 amino acids. The chain's CDR3 is CASSLPLRTLSNTEAFF. In nucleotides, the CDR3 is TGTGCCAGCAGCTTGCCGCTAAGGACACTCTCGAACACTGAAGCTTTCTTT.

This chain connects TRBV4-3 to TRBJ2-7; D is tentatively TRBD1 or TRBD2 (5 bases each). The germline V gene has CDR1 LGHNA and CDR2 YSLEER. The CDR3 extends over 14 amino acids. V was pared by 1 base and J by 6 bases, with 13 bases between. This chain's CDR3 is CASSQAGAAGEQYF. The CDR3 bases are TGCGCCAGCAGCCAAGCCGGGGCGGCCGGCGAGCAGTACTTC.

The chain couples TRBV20-1 to TRBJ2-3; no clear D. The CDR3 runs to 12 residues. V was cut by 3 bases and J by 6 bases, with 10 bases left in between. CDR1 is DFQATT, CDR2 SNEGSKA, per germline (reference sequence). CDR3 coding DNA: TGCAGTGCTAGGATTGTCACTGATACGCAGTATTTT. Translation gives CSARIVTDTQYF.

This chain uses TRBV7-9 with TRBJ1-3, with D unresolved. Germline V gene data show CDR1 as SEHNR and CDR2 as FQNEAQ (reference sequence). This CDR3 is 14 amino acids long. V lost 3 bases, J lost 1 base, and 7 bases lay in between. CDR3 sequence reads: CASSFSVSGNTIYF. The CDR3 DNA sequence: TGTGCCAGCAGCTTTTCCGTTTCTGGAAACACCATATATTTT.

Regarding this clonotype: Its ends do not fully match the called genes, so a read error is possible. This sequence joins TRBV20-1 and TRBJ1-5; D is perhaps TRBD1 (6 bases). The CDR3 length is 14 residues. Per germline, CDR1 DFQATT and CDR2 SNEGSKA (reference sequence). This CDR3 reads CSAARGGQNQLQHF. In nucleotides, the CDR3 is TGCAGTGCAGCCCGGGGGGGGCAGAATCAGCTCCAGCATTTT.